The 9 T cell receptor beta chains below come from one sample, sequenced in a study of blood T cell repertoires in COVID-19. Here immunoSEQ multiplex PCR was the method, and the copy in TCRdb shows in-frame clones only, minus some. The table shows nearly 250,000 clones, with just under 85% occurring only once. Sequenced input: peripheral blood. Every receptor here comes from a woman of 80 years or more with acute or convalescent COVID-19.

The gene calls are TRBV19 and TRBJ1-3; no clear D gene. The CDR3 length is 17 residues. V gave up 7 bases and J gave up 0 bases, with 19 bases separating them. Per the germline V gene, CDR1 is LNHDA and CDR2 is SQIVND (reference sequence). CDR3 loop: CASTNYLGAFSGNTIYF. For the CDR3, the DNA is TGTGCCAGTACCAACTACCTGGGAGCTTTCTCTGGAAACACCATATATTTT.

The rearrangement joins TRBV19 to TRBJ1-2; tentative D call: TRBD1 (6 bases). With 3 bases removed from V and 0 bases from J, the gap between germline ends came to 8 bases. The CDR3 covers 14 residues. Germline-derived CDR1 and CDR2 are LNHDA and SQIVND (reference sequence). DNA for the CDR3: TGTGCCAGTAGTATGGACAGAGCTAACTATGGCTACACCTTC. Translated: CASSMDRANYGYTF.

The chain has TRBV5-5 and TRBJ1-1; weak D call: TRBD1 (6 bases). Germline V CDR1 and CDR2: SGHKS, YYEKEE (reference sequence). Trimming took off 0 bases at V and 5 bases at J, with 14 bases between the two ends. The CDR3 is 15 residues long. The CDR3 DNA is TGTGCCAGCAGCTTGGCCCCGGGGGGCCGGACTGAAGCTTTCTTT. Protein sequence: CASSLAPGGRTEAFF.

This clone has only a few counts. The chain employs TRBV2 and TRBJ1-5; 10 positions match TRBD1. The CDR3 is 16 amino acids. V lost 4 bases and J lost 1; bases outside the gene matches: 4. Germline loops: CDR1 SNHLY, CDR2 FYNNEI. The CDR3 is CASSGGQGISNQPQHF. The CDR3 DNA reads TGTGCCAGCAGTGGGGGACAGGGGATCAGCAATCAGCCCCAGCATTTT.

The V and J genes are TRBV11-2 and TRBJ2-1, with D possibly matching TRBD2 (6 bases). Between the trimmed V and J ends, which lost 0 bases and 3 bases, there was a span of 12 bases. There are 16 residues in the CDR3. Germline CDR1 SGHAT, CDR2 FQNNGV. The DNA of the CDR3 is TGTGCCAGCAGCTTAGATCAGGTGGGGGGCTACAATGAGCAGTTCTTC. Amino acids: CASSLDQVGGYNEQFF.

In nucleotides, the CDR3 is TGTGCCAGCAGCCTGGACAGGGAGAACACTGAAGCTTTCTTT. As protein: CASSLDRENTEAFF. The V call is TRBV13, the J call TRBJ1-1; TRBD1 matches at 8 bases. The CDR3 runs to 14 residues. J was trimmed by 1 base and V by 5 bases; bases with no gene match: 3. CDR1 and CDR2 from the germline V gene are PRHDT and FYEKMQ (reference sequence).

V gene TRBV19 combines with J gene TRBJ1-2, with a tentative D call TRBD1 (5 bases). This CDR3 has 14 residues. The germline V and J ends were trimmed by 9 bases and 0 bases, with 14 bases remaining between them. CDR1 LNHDA and CDR2 SQIVND come from the germline V gene (reference sequence). The DNA for the CDR3 is TGTGCCAGCCGGTCTCCGGGGGCTAACTATGGCTACACCTTC. Amino acids: CASRSPGANYGYTF.

This clone was seen a handful of times. The chain is built from TRBV7-3 and TRBJ2-1; 11 bases are a match to TRBD1. The length of the CDR3 is 15 residues. The trim removed 5 bases at V and 6 bases at J, leaving 6 bases unmatched. Germline values: CDR1 SGHTA, CDR2 FQGTGA. The CDR3 sequence is CASSPGQGVINEQFF. CDR3 coding DNA: TGTGCCAGCAGCCCGGGACAGGGGGTCATCAATGAGCAGTTCTTC. Together with reference TRBV7-3 and TRBJ2-1, the CDR3 gives the full variable domain: GAGVSQTPSNKVTEKGKYVELRCDPISGHTALYWYRQSLGQGPEFLIYFQGTGAADDSGLPNDRFFAVRPEGSVSTLKIQRTERGDSAVYLCASSPGQGVINEQFFGPGTRLTVL.

V is TRBV6-5 and J is TRBJ1-5; D not certain. V was clipped by 2 bases and J by 2 bases, with 10 bases between them. Germline values: CDR1 MNHEY, CDR2 SVGAGI. The CDR3 totals 15 residues. The CDR3 reads CASSYGGPGNQPQHF. CDR3 bases: TGTGCCAGCAGTTACGGAGGGCCTGGCAATCAGCCCCAGCATTTT.